The clone carrying this TCR beta chain has just one count. These data belong to a study of blood T cell repertoires in COVID-19. This CDR3 comprises 14 residues. Germline V gene lookup returns CDR1 MDHEN and CDR2 SYDVKM. Trimming removed 7 bases from V and 9 bases from J; junction bases left unmatched: 9. Assay used: immunoSEQ multiplex PCR; TCRdb lists only in-frame clones, some missing. The sample holds over 250,000 clones, about 80% seen once. The TCR originated in a woman in her forties or fifties who had recovered from COVID-19. The sample taken for sequencing was peripheral blood. The chain couples TRBV28 to TRBJ1-2, with 12 bases lining up with TRBD1. The CDR3 region is CASNVGTGGWSYTF. For the CDR3, the DNA is TGTGCCAGCAACGTCGGGACAGGGGGCTGGAGCTACACCTTC.